This T cell receptor (beta chain) is from a study of patients and donors after allogeneic stem cell transplantation. This CDR3 contains 14 residues. Germline V lookup: CDR1 SGHRS, CDR2 YFSETQ. V lost 1 base, J lost 5 bases, and 4 bases stayed unmatched. Each CDR3 protein gets one entry after TCRdb re-called the RT-PCR reads with MiXCR. In the table there are approximately 200,000 distinct CDR3 sequences, approximately 41% of which are singletons. The sequence came from a human donor who was either an allogeneic HSCT recipient or a stem cell or donor lymphocyte infusion donor (not recorded which). It is not recorded whose cells these are; they may come from a transplant donor. Sequencing was performed on blood, either unsorted or a sorted T cell fraction (not recorded which). The chain carries TRBV5-1 and TRBJ2-5; 8 positions agree with TRBD2. CDR3 protein: CASSLFGGVETQYF. Written as DNA, the CDR3 is TGCGCCAGCAGCTTGTTCGGGGGGGTGGAGACCCAGTACTTC.